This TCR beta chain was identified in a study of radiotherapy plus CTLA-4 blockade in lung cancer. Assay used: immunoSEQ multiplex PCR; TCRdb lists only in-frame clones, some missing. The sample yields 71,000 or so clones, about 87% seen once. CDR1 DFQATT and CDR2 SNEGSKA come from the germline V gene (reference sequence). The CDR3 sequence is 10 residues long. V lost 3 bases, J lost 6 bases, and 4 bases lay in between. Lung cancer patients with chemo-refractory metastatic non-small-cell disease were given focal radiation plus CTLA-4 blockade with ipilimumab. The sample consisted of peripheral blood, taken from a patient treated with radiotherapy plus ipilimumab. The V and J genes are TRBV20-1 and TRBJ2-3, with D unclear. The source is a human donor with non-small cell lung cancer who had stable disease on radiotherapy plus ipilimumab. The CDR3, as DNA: TGCAGTGCTAGTCTGGATACGCAGTATTTT. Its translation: CSASLDTQYF.